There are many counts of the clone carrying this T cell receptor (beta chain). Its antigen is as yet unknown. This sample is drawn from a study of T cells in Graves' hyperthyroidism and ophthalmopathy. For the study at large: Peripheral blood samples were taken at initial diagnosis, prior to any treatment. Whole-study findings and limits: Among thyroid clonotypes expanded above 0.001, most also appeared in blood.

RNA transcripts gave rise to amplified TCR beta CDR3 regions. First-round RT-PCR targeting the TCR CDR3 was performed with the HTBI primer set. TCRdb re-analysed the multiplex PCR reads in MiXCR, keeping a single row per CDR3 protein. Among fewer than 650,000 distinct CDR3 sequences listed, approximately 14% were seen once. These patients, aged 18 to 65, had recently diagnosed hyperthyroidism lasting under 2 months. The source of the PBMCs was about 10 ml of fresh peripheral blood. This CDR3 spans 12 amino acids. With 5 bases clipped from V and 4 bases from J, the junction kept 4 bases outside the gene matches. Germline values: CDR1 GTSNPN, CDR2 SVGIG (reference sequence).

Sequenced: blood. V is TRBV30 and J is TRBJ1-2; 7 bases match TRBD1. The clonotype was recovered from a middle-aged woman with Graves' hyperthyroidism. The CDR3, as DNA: TGTGCCTGGTACAGGGGTGCCTATGGCTACACCTTC. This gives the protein CAWYRGAYGYTF.